The clone carrying this T cell receptor (beta chain) was detected only a few times. The target antigen is unknown. Full-length variable regions came from constant-region reverse primers plus semi-nested Nested Universal Primer A PCR. TCRdb itself ran the 5' RACE reads through MiXCR, one entry per CDR3 protein. The sample lists roughly 38,000 distinct CDR3 sequences, 18% occurring once. General study points: Tumor memory CD4+ T cell TCR gene usage was found to cluster with blood and lymph node memory CD4+ cells and with lymph node naive CD4+ cells. The larger-cohort validation was restricted to a single TCR beta V-J rearrangement rather than whole repertoires.

Sample: naive CD4+ T cells sorted from a lymph node. As for subset: naive CD4+ T cells, CD4+CD45RA+CD25-. The receptor comes from a female donor with breast cancer.

CDR3 bases: TGTGCCAGCAGATTAGGGCCGCCGAGGCGTTTGAACACTGAAGCTTTCTTT. Translated: CASRLGPPRRLNTEAFF. This rearrangement joins TRBV28 to TRBJ1-1; D gene uncertain. Germline V gene data show CDR1 as MDHEN and CDR2 as SYDVKM. V lost 6 bases and J 0 bases, leaving 20 bases between the germline ends. This CDR3 is 17 amino acids long.